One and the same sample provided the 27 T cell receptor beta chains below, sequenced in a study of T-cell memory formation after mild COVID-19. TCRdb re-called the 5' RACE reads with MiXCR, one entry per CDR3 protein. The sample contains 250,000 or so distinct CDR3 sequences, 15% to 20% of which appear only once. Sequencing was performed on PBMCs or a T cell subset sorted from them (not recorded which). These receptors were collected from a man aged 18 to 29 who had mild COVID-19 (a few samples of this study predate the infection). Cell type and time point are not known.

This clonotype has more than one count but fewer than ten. The CDR3 loop is CASSDGFTEQYF. The CDR3 nucleotides read TGTGCCAGCAGTGACGGATTTACAGAGCAGTACTTC. V usage is TRBV2 and J usage is TRBJ2-7; D is ambiguous. This CDR3 is 12 amino acids long. The V end lost 3 bases, the J end lost 7 bases, and 10 bases lay between the germline ends. Germline CDR1 reads SNHLY; CDR2 reads FYNNEI. Looking up the rest from reference TRBV2 and TRBJ2-7 gives the full variable domain: EPEVTQTPSHQVTQMGQEVILRCVPISNHLYFYWYRQILGQKVEFLVSFYNNEISEKSEIFDDQFSVERPDGSNFTLKIRSTKLEDSAMYFCASSDGFTEQYFGPGTRLTVT.

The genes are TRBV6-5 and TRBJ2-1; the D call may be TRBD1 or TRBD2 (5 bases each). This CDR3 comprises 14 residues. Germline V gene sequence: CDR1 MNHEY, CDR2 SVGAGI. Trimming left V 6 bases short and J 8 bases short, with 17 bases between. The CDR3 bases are TGTGCCAGCAGACCCCCCTGGGGGTACGATGAGCAGTTCTTC. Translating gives CASRPPWGYDEQFF.

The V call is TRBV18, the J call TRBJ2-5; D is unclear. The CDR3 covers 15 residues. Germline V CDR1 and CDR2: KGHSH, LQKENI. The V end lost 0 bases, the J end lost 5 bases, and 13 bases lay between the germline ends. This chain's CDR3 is CASSPPMRPSETQYF. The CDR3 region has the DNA TGTGCCAGCTCACCACCGATGCGGCCCTCGGAGACCCAGTACTTC.

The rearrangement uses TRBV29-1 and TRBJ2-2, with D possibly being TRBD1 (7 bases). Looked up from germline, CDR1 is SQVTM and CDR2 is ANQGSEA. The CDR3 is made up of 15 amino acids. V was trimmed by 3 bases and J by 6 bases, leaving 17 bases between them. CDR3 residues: CSVEWGRGAPGELFF. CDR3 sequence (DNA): TGCAGCGTTGAGTGGGGCAGGGGGGCCCCCGGGGAGCTGTTTTTT.

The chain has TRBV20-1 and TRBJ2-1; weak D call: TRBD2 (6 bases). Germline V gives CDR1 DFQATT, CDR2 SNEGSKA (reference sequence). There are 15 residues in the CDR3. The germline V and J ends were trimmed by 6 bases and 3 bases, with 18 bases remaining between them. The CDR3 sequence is CSATGAAGHYNEQFF. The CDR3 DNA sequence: TGCAGTGCCACCGGGGCAGCGGGCCACTACAATGAGCAGTTCTTC.

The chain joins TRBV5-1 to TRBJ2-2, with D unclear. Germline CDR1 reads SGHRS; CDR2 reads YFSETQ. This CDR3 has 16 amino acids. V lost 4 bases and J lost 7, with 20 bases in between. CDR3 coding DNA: TGCGCCAGCAGCAACTTCCTAGTCCCTGGGGTCGGGGAGCTGTTTTTT. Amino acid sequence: CASSNFLVPGVGELFF.

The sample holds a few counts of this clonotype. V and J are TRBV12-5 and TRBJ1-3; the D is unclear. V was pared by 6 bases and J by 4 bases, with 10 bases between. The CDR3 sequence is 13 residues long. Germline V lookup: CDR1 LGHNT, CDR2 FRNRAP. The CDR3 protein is CASGPTGGNTIYF. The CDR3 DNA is TGTGCTAGTGGCCCAACGGGGGGAAACACCATATATTTT.

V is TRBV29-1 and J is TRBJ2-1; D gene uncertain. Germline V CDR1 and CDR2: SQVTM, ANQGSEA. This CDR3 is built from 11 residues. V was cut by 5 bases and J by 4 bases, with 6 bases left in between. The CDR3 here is CSVTAYNEQFF. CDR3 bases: TGCAGCGTTACGGCGTACAATGAGCAGTTCTTC.

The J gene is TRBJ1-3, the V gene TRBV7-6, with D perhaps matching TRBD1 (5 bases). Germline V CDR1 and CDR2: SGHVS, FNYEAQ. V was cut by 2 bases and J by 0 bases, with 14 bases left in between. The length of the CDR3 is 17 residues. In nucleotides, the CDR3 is TGTGCCAGCAGCTTATCCGGGACGCCGAGCTCTGGAAACACCATATATTTT. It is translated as CASSLSGTPSSGNTIYF. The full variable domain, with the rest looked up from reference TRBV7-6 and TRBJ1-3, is GAGVSQSPRYKVTKRGQDVALRCDPISGHVSLYWYRQALGQGPEFLTYFNYEAQQDKSGLPNDRFSAERPEGSISTLTIQRTEQRDSAMYRCASSLSGTPSSGNTIYFGEGSWLTVV.

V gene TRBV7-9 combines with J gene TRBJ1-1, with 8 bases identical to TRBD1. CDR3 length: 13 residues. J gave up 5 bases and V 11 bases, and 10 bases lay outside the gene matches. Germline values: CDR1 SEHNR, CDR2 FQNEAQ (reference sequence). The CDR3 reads CAGSQGEGTEAFF. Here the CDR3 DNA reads TGTGCCGGCTCACAGGGGGAAGGGACTGAAGCTTTCTTT.

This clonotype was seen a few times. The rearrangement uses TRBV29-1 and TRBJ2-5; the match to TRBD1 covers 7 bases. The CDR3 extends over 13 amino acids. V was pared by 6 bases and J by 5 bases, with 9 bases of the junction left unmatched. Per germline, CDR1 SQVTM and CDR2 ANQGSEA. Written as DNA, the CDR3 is TGCAGCGTCGACAGGGATCAAGGGGAGACCCAGTACTTC. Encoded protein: CSVDRDQGETQYF.

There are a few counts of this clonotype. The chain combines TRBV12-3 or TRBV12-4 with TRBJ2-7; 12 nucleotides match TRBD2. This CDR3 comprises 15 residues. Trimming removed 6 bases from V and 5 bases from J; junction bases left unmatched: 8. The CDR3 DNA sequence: TGTGCCAGCAGCCTACGACTAGCGGGGGCCAACGAGCAGTACTTC. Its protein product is CASSLRLAGANEQYF.

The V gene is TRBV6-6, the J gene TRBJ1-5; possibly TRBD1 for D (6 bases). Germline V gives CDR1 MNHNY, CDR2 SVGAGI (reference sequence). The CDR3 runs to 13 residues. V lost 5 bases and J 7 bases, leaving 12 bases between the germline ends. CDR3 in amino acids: CASSRKQGQPQHF. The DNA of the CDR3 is TGTGCCAGCAGTAGGAAACAGGGCCAGCCCCAGCATTTT.

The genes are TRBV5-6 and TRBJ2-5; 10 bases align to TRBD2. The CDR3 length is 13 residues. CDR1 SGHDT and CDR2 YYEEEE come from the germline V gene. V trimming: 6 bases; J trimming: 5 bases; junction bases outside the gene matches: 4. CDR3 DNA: TGTGCCAGCATCCTAGCGGGGGTGGAGACCCAGTACTTC. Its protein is CASILAGVETQYF.

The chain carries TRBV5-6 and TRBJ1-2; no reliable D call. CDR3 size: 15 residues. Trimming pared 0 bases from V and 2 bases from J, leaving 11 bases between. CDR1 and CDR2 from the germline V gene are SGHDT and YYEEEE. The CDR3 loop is CASSLVRDWNYGYTF. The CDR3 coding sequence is TGTGCCAGCAGCTTGGTGAGGGATTGGAACTATGGCTACACCTTC.

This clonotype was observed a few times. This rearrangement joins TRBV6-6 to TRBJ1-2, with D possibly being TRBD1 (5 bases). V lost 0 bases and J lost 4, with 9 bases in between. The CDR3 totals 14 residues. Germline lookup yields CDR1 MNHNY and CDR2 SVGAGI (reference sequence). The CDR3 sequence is CASSYSGQSYGYTF. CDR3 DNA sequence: TGTGCCAGCAGTTACTCGGGGCAGTCCTATGGCTACACCTTC.

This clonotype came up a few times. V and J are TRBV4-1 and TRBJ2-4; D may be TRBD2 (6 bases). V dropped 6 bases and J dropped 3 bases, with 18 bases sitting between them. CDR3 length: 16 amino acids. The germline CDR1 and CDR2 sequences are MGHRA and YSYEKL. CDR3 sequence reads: CASSPRDWGDKNIQYF. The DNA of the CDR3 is TGCGCCAGCAGTCCCCGGGACTGGGGAGACAAAAACATTCAGTACTTC.

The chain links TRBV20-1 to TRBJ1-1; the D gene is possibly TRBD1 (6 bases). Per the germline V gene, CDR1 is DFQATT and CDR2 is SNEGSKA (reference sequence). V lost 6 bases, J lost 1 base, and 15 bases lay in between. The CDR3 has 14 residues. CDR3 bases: TGCAGTGCGCGGGAACAGGGATCGAACACTGAAGCTTTCTTT. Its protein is CSAREQGSNTEAFF.

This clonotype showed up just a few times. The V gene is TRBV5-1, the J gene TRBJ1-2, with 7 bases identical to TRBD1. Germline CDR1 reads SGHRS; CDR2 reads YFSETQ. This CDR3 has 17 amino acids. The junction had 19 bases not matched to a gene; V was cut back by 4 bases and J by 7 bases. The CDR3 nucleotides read TGCGCCAGCAGCACTGGAGATACAGCGGCAGGGGGGGCTGGCTACACCTTC. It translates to CASSTGDTAAGGAGYTF.

The CDR3 nucleotides are TGTGCCAGCAGCCCCTGGGGCGGGGCGACAGATACGCAGTATTTT. It is translated as CASSPWGGATDTQYF. The chain recombines TRBV7-3 with TRBJ2-3; tentative D call: TRBD2 (6 bases). This CDR3 contains 15 residues. Germline CDR1 SGHTA, CDR2 FQGTGA. V was clipped by 5 bases and J by 3 bases, with 15 bases between them.

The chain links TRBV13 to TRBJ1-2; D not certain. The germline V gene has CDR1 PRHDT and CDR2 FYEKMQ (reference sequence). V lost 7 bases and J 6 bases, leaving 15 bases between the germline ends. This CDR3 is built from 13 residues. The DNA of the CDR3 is TGTGCCAGCACTCTGATCCGGAGCGATGGCTACACCTTC. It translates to CASTLIRSDGYTF.

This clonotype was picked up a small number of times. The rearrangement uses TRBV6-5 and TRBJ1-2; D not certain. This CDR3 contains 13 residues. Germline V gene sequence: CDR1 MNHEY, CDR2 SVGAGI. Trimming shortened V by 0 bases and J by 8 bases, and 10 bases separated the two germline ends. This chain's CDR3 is CASSYSLTGGYTF. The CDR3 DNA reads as TGTGCCAGCAGTTACTCGTTAACTGGCGGCTACACCTTC.

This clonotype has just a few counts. The CDR3 nucleotides are TGTGCCAGCAGCACAAGACTGACGCAGGTGAACTATGGCTACACCTTC. It codes for CASSTRLTQVNYGYTF. The rearrangement links TRBV6-2 or TRBV6-3 to TRBJ1-2; no firm D call. The CDR3 contains 16 residues. Per germline, CDR1 MNHEY and CDR2 SVGEGT. Trimming pared 6 bases from V and 2 bases from J, leaving 19 bases between.

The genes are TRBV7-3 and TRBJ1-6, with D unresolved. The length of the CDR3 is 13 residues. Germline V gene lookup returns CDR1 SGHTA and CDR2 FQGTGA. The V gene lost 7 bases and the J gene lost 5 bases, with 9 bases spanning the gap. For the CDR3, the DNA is TGTGCCAGCAAGGTCGGCCATAATTCACCCCTCCACTTT. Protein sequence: CASKVGHNSPLHF.

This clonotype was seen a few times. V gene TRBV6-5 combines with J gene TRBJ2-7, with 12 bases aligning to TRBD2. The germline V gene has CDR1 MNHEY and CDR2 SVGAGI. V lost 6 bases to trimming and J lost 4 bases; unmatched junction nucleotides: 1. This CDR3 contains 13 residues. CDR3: CASRLAGGYEQYV. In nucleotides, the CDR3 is TGTGCCAGCAGACTAGCGGGGGGTTACGAGCAGTACGTC.

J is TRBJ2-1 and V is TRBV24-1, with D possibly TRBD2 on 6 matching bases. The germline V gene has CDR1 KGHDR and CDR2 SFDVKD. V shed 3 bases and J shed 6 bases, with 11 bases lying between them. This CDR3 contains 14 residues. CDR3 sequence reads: CATSDQTRGNEQFF. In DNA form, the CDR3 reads TGTGCCACCAGTGATCAGACTAGAGGCAATGAGCAGTTCTTC.

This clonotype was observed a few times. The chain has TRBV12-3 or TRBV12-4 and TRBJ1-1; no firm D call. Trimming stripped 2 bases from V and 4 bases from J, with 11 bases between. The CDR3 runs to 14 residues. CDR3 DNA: TGTGCCAGCAGTTTACGGCCACTGGGCACTGAAGCTTTCTTT. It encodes CASSLRPLGTEAFF.